The T cell receptor beta chain under discussion was sequenced for a study of blood T cell repertoires in COVID-19. A single count supports this clone. Assay: immunoSEQ multiplex PCR; the TCRdb copy retains only in-frame clones and omits some. This sample carries more than 300,000 clones, more than 75% of them seen once, and the ten largest clones take roughly 1.2%. Germline assignment: CDR1 MNHEY and CDR2 SVGAGI. The ends lost 5 bases at V and 0 bases at J; junction bases unmatched: 5. The CDR3 is made up of 15 amino acids. This sequence was found in a woman aged 18-29 years who had recovered from COVID-19. Sequencing used PBMCs or T cells enriched from blood (not recorded which). The V gene is TRBV6-5, the J gene TRBJ2-3; 7 bases map to TRBD2. The CDR3 loop reads CASSPGGSSTDTQYF. Here the CDR3 DNA reads TGTGCCAGCAGTCCCGGCGGGAGTAGCACAGATACGCAGTATTTT.